The 27 T cell receptor beta chains reported below all come from one sample, sequenced in a study of regulatory T cells in long-lasting Graves disease. TCR beta libraries were built with iRepertoire HTBI primers and Arm-PCR of CDR3 regions. One entry per CDR3 protein, called by TCRdb with MiXCR from the multiplex PCR reads. Of roughly 430,000 distinct CDR3 sequences listed, approximately 16% were seen once; the top ten hold around 11%. Noted time point: newly diagnosed GD, antithyroid drugs for less than 3 months. After RNA was extracted from PBMCs, the TCR library was made from it. The same data also went into a second study, on T cells in Graves' hyperthyroidism and ophthalmopathy.

Sequenced here: peripheral blood mononuclear cells (PBMCs), sampled at new diagnosis, from a patient treated with antithyroid drugs. The receptors were sampled from a woman aged 25 to 39 with Graves disease.

On this clonotype itself: It differs at one base from a far larger clone, so likely a read error. The rearrangement joins TRBV2 to TRBJ2-4; TRBD2 might be the D (6 bases). CDR1 and CDR2 (germline): SNHLY, FYNNEI. The CDR3 is 16 residues long. Between the trimmed V and J ends, which lost 10 bases and 13 bases, there was a span of 32 bases. The CDR3 DNA reads TGTGCCATTAGGGACCGGGGCGGGATAACGGACAATGAGCAGTACTTC. Translating gives CAIRDRGGITDNEQYF.

This clonotype has at least ten counts. V is TRBV11-2 and J is TRBJ2-5, with TRBD2 identical over 12 bases. The germline gives CDR1 SGHAT, CDR2 FQNNGV. CDR3 length: 14 residues. Unmatched junction bases numbered 0, after V lost 4 bases and J lost 3 bases. The CDR3 DNA reads as TGTGCCAGCAGCTGGACTAGCGGGAAAGAGACCCAGTACTTC. Translated, it gives CASSWTSGKETQYF.

On this clonotype: Given a much more abundant clone one base away, this may be a read error. The chain carries TRBV5-1 and TRBJ2-7; D remains unclear. V was pared by 1 base and J by 7 bases, with 27 bases between. The germline CDR1 and CDR2 sequences are SGHRS and YFSETQ. The CDR3 has 18 residues. The CDR3 loop is CASSLFFGPLSSYNEQYF. DNA for the CDR3: TGCGCCAGCAGCTTGTTTTTTGGGCCCCTGAGCTCCTACAATGAGCAGTACTTC.

This clonotype has more than one count but fewer than ten. This chain uses TRBV15 with TRBJ2-3; D gene unclear. Trimming left V 0 bases short and J 0 bases short, with 13 bases between. The V gene's germline CDR1 is LNHNV and CDR2 YYDKDF (reference sequence). This CDR3 is built from 17 residues. CDR3: CATSRDLEGFSTDTQYF. DNA for the CDR3: TGTGCCACCAGCAGAGATCTGGAAGGTTTCAGCACAGATACGCAGTATTTT.

In this sample, this clonotype turned up many times. The chain combines TRBV20-1 with TRBJ2-3; possibly TRBD1 for D (7 bases). Germline values: CDR1 DFQATT, CDR2 SNEGSKA (reference sequence). The CDR3 extends over 12 amino acids. The CDR3 DNA reads TGCGTTGCGGGACAGAGCACAGATACGCAGTATTTT. Its protein product is CVAGQSTDTQYF.

This clonotype showed up many times. The rearrangement joins TRBV20-1 to TRBJ2-7, with 7 bases fitting TRBD1. V was pared by 4 bases and J by 0 bases, with 3 bases of the junction left unmatched. CDR3 size: 13 residues. Germline CDR1 and CDR2: DFQATT and SNEGSKA (reference sequence). CDR3 protein: CSATRDSSYEQYF. In DNA form, the CDR3 reads TGCAGTGCTACCAGGGACAGCTCCTACGAGCAGTACTTC.

This clonotype was recorded at least ten times. The chain couples TRBV2 to TRBJ2-3; D is uncertain. Trimming took 3 bases from V and 4 from J, leaving 8 bases between them. In germline, CDR1 is SNHLY, CDR2 FYNNEI. This CDR3 has 13 amino acids. CDR3 in amino acids: CASSDGLADTQYF. The CDR3 DNA reads TGTGCCAGCAGTGACGGGCTTGCAGATACGCAGTATTTT.

This clonotype was recorded at least ten times. V usage is TRBV27 and J usage is TRBJ2-1; 7 nucleotides align to TRBD2. V dropped 2 bases and J dropped 5; count of bases not matched to a gene: 9. CDR3 length: 16 amino acids. CDR1 MNHEY and CDR2 SMNVEV come from the germline V gene (reference sequence). CDR3 nucleotide sequence: TGTGCCAGCAGTTTAACCACCGGGAGGATCCACAATGAGCAGTTCTTC. This translates into CASSLTTGRIHNEQFF.

This clonotype was picked up many times. V gene TRBV7-9 combines with J gene TRBJ1-4; no clear D gene. There are 15 residues in the CDR3. In germline, CDR1 is SEHNR, CDR2 FQNEAQ (reference sequence). With 5 bases removed from V and 0 bases from J, the gap between germline ends came to 10 bases. The DNA of the CDR3 is TGTGCCAGCAGCGCCGAGGCGACAACTAATGAAAAACTGTTTTTT. This translates into CASSAEATTNEKLFF.

This clonotype was counted only a few times. The chain carries TRBV10-2 and TRBJ1-2; D is uncertain. Germline lookup yields CDR1 WSHSY and CDR2 SAAADI. Trimming pared 0 bases from V and 1 base from J, leaving 12 bases between. This CDR3 has 16 amino acids. CDR3 amino acids: CASSESISEFNYGYTF. The CDR3 coding sequence is TGCGCCAGCAGTGAGTCGATCTCAGAATTTAACTATGGCTACACCTTC.

This clonotype occurred many times. The chain employs TRBV11-2 and TRBJ2-5, with 8 bases matching TRBD2. Germline CDR1 reads SGHAT; CDR2 reads FQNNGV. Trimming removed 1 base from V and 7 bases from J; junction bases left unmatched: 11. CDR3 size: 16 residues. CDR3 DNA sequence: TGTGCCAGCAGCTTAGTTAGAACGGGAGGGCCGGGGACCCAGTACTTC. Residues: CASSLVRTGGPGTQYF. Supplemented by reference TRBV11-2 and TRBJ2-5, the full variable domain reads EAGVAQSPRYKIIEKRQSVAFWCNPISGHATLYWYQQILGQGPKLLIQFQNNGVVDDSQLPKDRFSAERLKGVDSTLKIQPAKLEDSAVYLCASSLVRTGGPGTQYFGPGTRLLVL.

This clonotype was found many times. The chain carries TRBV7-9 and TRBJ1-2, with D tentatively TRBD1 (5 bases). Trimming pared 6 bases from V and 1 base from J, leaving 12 bases between. The V gene's germline CDR1 is SEHNR and CDR2 FQNEAQ (reference sequence). This CDR3 region has 14 residues. CDR3 sequence (DNA): TGTGCCAGCAGTGACAGCGGGAGTAACTATGGCTACACCTTC. It specifies CASSDSGSNYGYTF.

V is TRBV7-6 and J is TRBJ2-3; 9 bases map to TRBD1. The CDR3 contains 17 residues. V lost 3 bases to trimming and J lost 0 bases; unmatched junction nucleotides: 7. CDR1 and CDR2 from the germline V gene are SGHVS and FNYEAQ. Written as DNA, the CDR3 is TGTGCCAGCAGCTTTGAGACCGGGACAGGGAGCACAGATACGCAGTATTTT. Translated: CASSFETGTGSTDTQYF. Looking up the rest from reference TRBV7-6 and TRBJ2-3 gives the full variable domain: GAGVSQSPRYKVTKRGQDVALRCDPISGHVSLYWYRQALGQGPEFLTYFNYEAQQDKSGLPNDRFSAERPEGSISTLTIQRTEQRDSAMYRCASSFETGTGSTDTQYFGPGTRLTVL.

The chain combines TRBV9 with TRBJ2-1; 13 bases match TRBD2. The germline V gene has CDR1 SGDLS and CDR2 YYNGEE. V was pared by 5 bases and J by 6 bases, with 11 bases of the junction left unmatched. This CDR3 has 17 residues. The CDR3: CASSDPGTSGTANEQFF. The CDR3 DNA sequence: TGTGCCAGCAGTGACCCCGGGACTAGCGGGACAGCCAATGAGCAGTTCTTC.

V and J are TRBV19 and TRBJ2-1; 8 nucleotides match TRBD1. The CDR3 extends over 15 amino acids. Unmatched junction bases numbered 10, after V lost 3 bases and J lost 9 bases. The germline gives CDR1 LNHDA, CDR2 SQIVND (reference sequence). DNA of the CDR3: TGTGCCAGTAGTATGAAACTAGCAGGGGGCGGTGAGCAGTTCTTC. Translation gives CASSMKLAGGGEQFF.

This clonotype was observed at least ten times. The chain has TRBV5-1 and TRBJ1-4; D is uncertain. This CDR3 has 17 amino acids. V was trimmed by 4 bases and J by 0 bases, leaving 16 bases between them. From germline, CDR1 is SGHRS and CDR2 YFSETQ. The CDR3 region has the DNA TGCGCCAGCAGCGAACAGAAAAACAAAACAACTAATGAAAAACTGTTTTTT. This sequence encodes CASSEQKNKTTNEKLFF.

This clonotype showed up many times. The rearrangement uses TRBV28 and TRBJ2-7; 7 bases map to TRBD2. The CDR3 is 14 residues long. Germline V CDR1 and CDR2: MDHEN, SYDVKM. V trimming: 1 base; J trimming: 1 base; junction bases outside the gene matches: 1. CDR3 protein: CASSLSAGSYEQYF. The CDR3 DNA sequence: TGTGCCAGCAGTTTATCAGCGGGGTCCTACGAGCAGTACTTC.

The chain is built from TRBV10-1 and TRBJ1-6; D gene unclear. Germline loops: CDR1 WNHNN, CDR2 SYGVQD (reference sequence). V lost 2 bases and J 7 bases, leaving 3 bases between the germline ends. The CDR3 runs to 12 residues. In DNA, the CDR3 is TGCGCCAGCAGTGAGGGGAATTCACCCCTCCACTTT. It translates to CASSEGNSPLHF.

This clonotype was observed a few times. V usage is TRBV5-1 and J usage is TRBJ1-3; 10 nucleotides align to TRBD1. CDR3 length equals 15 residues. Germline CDR1 reads SGHRS; CDR2 reads YFSETQ. V trimming: 7 bases; J trimming: 0 bases; junction bases outside the gene matches: 4. Here the CDR3 reads CASRRDRGSGNTIYF. In DNA, the CDR3 is TGCGCCAGCCGCCGGGACAGGGGCTCTGGAAACACCATATATTTT.

This clonotype was counted only a few times. The rearrangement uses TRBV10-3 and TRBJ1-3, with a weak D call TRBD1 (5 bases). Germline V gene lookup returns CDR1 ENHRY and CDR2 SYGVKD. V shed 1 base and J shed 3 bases, with 10 bases lying between them. This CDR3 region has 15 residues. CDR3 protein: CAISEFQGSGNTIYF. The CDR3 nucleotides read TGTGCCATCAGTGAGTTCCAGGGTAGTGGAAACACCATATATTTT.

V gene TRBV7-8 combines with J gene TRBJ2-1, with 14 nucleotides matching TRBD2. CDR1 is SGHVS, CDR2 FQNEAQ, per germline. V was pared by 5 bases and J by 1 base, with 7 bases of the junction left unmatched. CDR3 length equals 18 residues. For the CDR3, the DNA is TGTGCCAGCAGCGCCACCGGGACTAGCGGGAGTTCCTACAATGAGCAGTTCTTC. It is translated as CASSATGTSGSSYNEQFF. Complete variable domain (other parts from reference TRBV7-8 and TRBJ2-1): GAGVSQSPRYKVAKRGQDVALRCDPISGHVSLFWYQQALGQGPEFLTYFQNEAQLDKSGLPSDRFFAERPEGSVSTLKIQRTQQEDSAVYLCASSATGTSGSSYNEQFFGPGTRLTVL.

This clonotype was recorded at least ten times. The rearrangement uses TRBV4-3 and TRBJ2-3; D may correspond to TRBD1 or TRBD2 (5 bases each). The CDR3 length is 20 residues. V lost 0 bases and J lost 4, with 26 bases in between. CDR1 is LGHNA and CDR2 is YSLEER in the germline V gene. CDR3 sequence: CASSQDLFGTGNFGADTQYF. DNA for the CDR3: TGCGCCAGCAGCCAAGATCTGTTCGGGACGGGGAATTTCGGGGCAGATACGCAGTATTTT.

The rearrangement uses TRBV20-1 and TRBJ1-3; D gene uncertain. Trimming took off 6 bases at V and 3 bases at J, with 9 bases between the two ends. Germline values: CDR1 DFQATT, CDR2 SNEGSKA (reference sequence). This CDR3 is 12 amino acids long. CDR3 nucleotides: TGCAGTGCCGAAACGAGTGGAAACACCATATATTTT. Its protein is CSAETSGNTIYF.

Of note for this clonotype: A much larger clone sits a single nucleotide away, making a read error possible. The chain uses TRBV11-2 and TRBJ1-2; D is ambiguous. This CDR3 is built from 13 residues. The V gene's germline CDR1 is SGHAT and CDR2 FQNNGV. CDR3 protein: CASSFAQVYGCTF. The CDR3 region has the DNA TGTGCCAGCAGCTTCGCCCAGGTATATGGCTGCACCTTC. The whole variable domain, remainder taken from reference TRBV11-2 and TRBJ1-2, is EAGVAQSPRYKIIEKRQSVAFWCNPISGHATLYWYQQILGQGPKLLIQFQNNGVVDDSQLPKDRFSAERLKGVDSTLKIQPAKLEDSAVYLCASSFAQVYGCTFGSGTRLTVV.

Many counts were recorded for this clonotype. This rearrangement joins TRBV7-2 to TRBJ1-2; no clear D gene. This CDR3 region has 15 residues. V lost 5 bases to trimming and J lost 6 bases, with 19 bases between them. The germline CDR1 and CDR2 sequences are SGHTA and FQGNSA. The CDR3 sequence: CASSATRTTPDGYTF. The CDR3 DNA is TGTGCCAGCAGCGCCACTCGGACGACTCCGGATGGCTACACCTTC.

This clonotype appeared many times. The rearrangement joins TRBV2 to TRBJ1-1, with 8 positions matching TRBD1. V lost 7 bases, J lost 4 bases, and 11 bases stayed unmatched. The CDR3 is 15 amino acids. Germline V gene data show CDR1 as SNHLY and CDR2 as FYNNEI. The CDR3 nucleotides are TGTGCCAGCATGAGAGGACAGGGAAGAGGCACTGAAGCTTTCTTT. It encodes CASMRGQGRGTEAFF.

Comments on this clonotype: A much larger clone lies one base from this, so it may be a read error. The chain recombines TRBV7-2 with TRBJ2-1; perhaps TRBD2 as D (6 bases). With 5 bases removed from V and 3 bases from J, the gap between germline ends came to 14 bases. Germline CDR1 SGHTA, CDR2 FQGNSA. This CDR3 is 15 amino acids long. The CDR3 bases are TGTGCCAGCAGCCCACCGGGCGGGAACTACAATGAGCAGTTCTTC. It specifies CASSPPGGNYNEQFF.